Listed below are T cell receptor beta chains from one sample, sequenced in a study of shared clonotypes between healthy human individuals. The assay was immunoSEQ multiplex PCR, and TCRdb's table has in-frame clones only and misses some. The sample carries about 380,000 clones, about 96% recorded once. Source material: memory CD8+ T cells sorted from blood. These receptors were collected from a man younger than 45 in good health. CDR3s include the opening cysteine and the closing phenylalanine or tryptophan. A D gene is named only where the DNA matches it firmly. Clone size is given for some rows only: seen once, a few or many times, or a class if the clone is expanded.

v_call,j_call,d_call,clone_size,cdr3_nt,cdr3_aa
TRBV7-9,TRBJ2-7,.,.,TGTGCCAGCAGCCCGGACAGCTATTCATACGAGCAGTACTTC,CASSPDSYSYEQYF
TRBV6-1,TRBJ1-2,.,.,TGTGCCAGCAGCGTCAACGTTAAGGGGGTTTTC,CASSVNVKGVF
TRBV14,TRBJ2-1,TRBD1,.,TGTGCCAGCAGCTGGTCGGGACAGGTCAACTACAATGAGCAGTTCTTC,CASSWSGQVNYNEQFF
TRBV2,TRBJ1-1,.,.,TGTGCCAGCAGCGGGGGCAGGAGAAACACTGAAGCTTTCTTT,CASSGGRRNTEAFF
TRBV28,TRBJ2-1,TRBD1,.,TGTGCCAGCAGTTTCCTTCGACAGGGGTTGTTCTTC,CASSFLRQGLFF
TRBV15,TRBJ1-5,.,.,TGTGCCACCGGTCAGCTGCGCAATCAGCCCCAGCATTTT,CATGQLRNQPQHF
TRBV6-5,TRBJ2-7,.,once,TGTGCCAGCAGTTACTCGGCGGGGAGCTCCTACGAGCAGTACTTC,CASSYSAGSSYEQYF
TRBV20-1,TRBJ2-7,.,.,TGCAGTGCCGGGAACCGGGGTTATCGGTACTTC,CSAGNRGYRYF
TRBV14,TRBJ2-5,.,.,TGTGCCAGCAGCTTTTCGTCGGGACATTACTACTTC,CASSFSSGHYYF
TRBV28,TRBJ1-2,.,.,TGTGCCAGCAGGGACCCCACAGGGAGTGGCTACACCTTC,CASRDPTGSGYTF
TRBV25-1,TRBJ2-7,.,.,TGTGCCAGCAGCGAGATTAGCTCCTACGAGCAGTACTTC,CASSEISSYEQYF
TRBV14,TRBJ2-7,TRBD1,.,TGTGCCAGCAGCCAACTACCGGGACAGGGATCTGGCGAGCAGTACTTC,CASSQLPGQGSGEQYF
TRBV19,TRBJ2-7,TRBD1,once,TGTGCCAGTAGTAAAGGACAGGGGTACTACGAGCAGTACTTC,CASSKGQGYYEQYF
TRBV13,TRBJ1-6,.,.,TGTGCCAGCAGCTTAGGGACAGATTCACCCCTCCACTTT,CASSLGTDSPLHF
TRBV19,TRBJ1-1,.,.,TGTGCCAGTCGGGACGGATCGAACACTGAAGCTTTCTTT,CASRDGSNTEAFF
TRBV5-4,TRBJ2-3,TRBD2,.,TGTGCCAGCAGCGGAGGCGGGAGGGGAGATACGCAGTATTTT,CASSGGGRGDTQYF